This T cell receptor (beta chain) was sequenced in a study of shared clonotypes between healthy human individuals. Comments on this clone: Its antigen is as yet unknown.

The assay was run at deep level. Repertoires were generated with immunoSEQ multiplex PCR, while TCRdb's copy carries only in-frame clones and drops some. Altogether under 1 million clones are present, 92% being singletons, with the ten largest covering about 25%. Study-wide findings and caveats: Memory subsets had estimated richness that was generally smaller than that of naive subsets. Enrolling few donors narrowed the genetic and exposure-history diversity that was represented. Some clonotypes were shared by all four sorted-subset donors, while others were not shared. The non-shared ones had lower generation probabilities than the shared ones.

Naive-designated CD8 cells lacked CD45RO, were positively enriched for CCR7, and omitted terminally differentiated effector memory CD45RA+ cells. The sequencing input was naive CD8+ T cells sorted from blood. The receptor's source is a man younger than 40 in good health.

The CDR3 protein is CASSLTGGGEKLFF. As DNA, the CDR3 is TGTGCCAGCAGCTTAACAGGGGGCGGTGAAAAACTGTTTTTT. The V gene is TRBV7-9, the J gene TRBJ1-4, with 9 bases identical to TRBD1. The trim removed 2 bases at V and 7 bases at J, leaving 2 bases unmatched. Germline V gene sequence: CDR1 SEHNR, CDR2 FQNEAQ (reference sequence). The CDR3 consists of 14 residues.